The rows below give T cell receptor beta chains drawn from one sample of a study of cytomegalovirus exposure and HLA in healthy donors. Here immunoSEQ multiplex PCR was the method, and the copy in TCRdb shows in-frame clones only, minus some. The profile shows 130,000 or so clones, around 77% of them singletons. The source material was PBMCs. The receptors were sampled from a man aged 30 to 45 in good health and CMV-seronegative. CDR3s include the opening cysteine and the closing phenylalanine or tryptophan. The D gene is left open where the match is weak. Size values are once, few and many counts, or a class for expanded clones, and some rows have none.

TRBV7-9,NA,NA,TRBJ1-1,CASSPRTFNTEAFF,TGTGCCAGCAGCCCCCGGACATTTAACACTGAAGCTTTCTTT
TRBV19,NA,TRBD1,TRBJ1-2,CASAYRGPNYGYTF,TGTGCCAGTGCATACAGGGGGCCCAACTATGGCTACACCTTC
TRBV5-4,NA,TRBD1,TRBJ2-5,CASSSRTGEETQYF,TGTGCCAGCAGCTCCCGGACAGGGGAAGAGACCCAGTACTTC
TRBV4-3,NA,NA,TRBJ1-5,CASSQARGNQPQHF,TGCGCCAGCAGCCAAGCACGGGGGAATCAGCCCCAGCATTTT
TRBV29-1,NA,NA,TRBJ1-2,CSVRDYGYTF,TGCAGCGTACGGGACTATGGCTACACCTTC
TRBV23-1,NA,NA,TRBJ1-2,CARRLDGYTF,TGCGCCAGAAGACTTGACGGCTACACCTTC
TRBV7-9,NA,NA,TRBJ2-3,CASSRQGGQYF,TGTGCCAGCAGTAGACAGGGAGGGCAGTATTTT
TRBV9,NA,TRBD2,TRBJ2-1,CASSVEGGLFF,TGTGCCAGCAGCGTAGAGGGAGGGTTGTTCTTC
TRBV5-1,NA,NA,TRBJ1-1,CASSLGANTEAFF,TGCGCCAGCAGCTTAGGAGCGAACACTGAAGCTTTCTTT
TRBV10-3,once,NA,TRBJ1-3,CATNPTGQVQPSGNTIYF,TGTGCCACCAATCCCACTGGGCAGGTCCAGCCCTCTGGAAACACCATATATTTT
TRBV29-1,NA,TRBD1,TRBJ1-1,CSVFGQGTNTEAFF,TGCAGCGTTTTCGGACAGGGAACGAACACTGAAGCTTTCTTT